Sequencing of this TCR beta chain was carried out in a study of PD-L1 blockade in urothelial cancer. Across the whole study: Treatment start was followed by blood analysis at 3 weeks (second dose) and again at 6 weeks. A median of roughly 140,000 T cells was found in the blood samples. Findings and limits, study-wide: For durable-benefit patients, tumor-associated blood clones expanded more at 3 weeks.

Measured with immunoSEQ multiplex PCR; TCRdb has only the in-frame clones, and not every one. The data hold fewer than 45,000 clones, with approximately 78% observed a single time. On this clone itself: The antigen remains unidentified.

Germline CDR1 reads PRHDT; CDR2 reads FYEKMQ (reference sequence). The CDR3 totals 18 residues. Germline trimming cut 3 bases from V and 0 bases from J; bases unmatched to any gene: 5. Patients yielded 1 to 8 samples each, pretreatment and on-treatment. J is TRBJ2-2 and V is TRBV13, with TRBD2 matching 12 bases. Sequenced material: PBMCs, taken around atezolizumab (anti-PD-L1) treatment. The sequence was collected from a man in his 70s with urothelial cancer. The CDR3 nucleotides are TGTGCCAGCAGCTTGTTGGGACTAGCGGGCGCGAACACCGGGGAGCTGTTTTTT. Its protein product is CASSLLGLAGANTGELFF.